A selection of T cell receptor beta chains follows, all from one sample in a study of blood T cells in healthy people across ages. TCRdb fed the 5' RACE reads into MiXCR, producing one record per CDR3 protein. The sample lists about 1 million distinct CDR3 sequences; 45% were seen once. The source material was blood. These receptor sequences come from a woman aged 55-70 years in good health. The CDR3 runs from the conserved cysteine through the conserved F or W. A clone size is listed for some rows: how often the clone was seen (once, few, many), or a class if it is expanded.

>few|TRBV11-2|TRBJ2-5|16
CASSLVGTPAQETQYF
>NA|TRBV6-6|TRBJ1-4|13
CASGLAGGEKLFF
>NA|TRBV11-2|TRBJ2-5|18
CASRDLFKRRTGEETQYF
>NA|TRBV7-2|TRBJ2-3|15
CASSPAGHNTDTQYF
>few|TRBV5-1|TRBJ2-1|14
CASRMGASYNEQFF
>NA|TRBV4-2|TRBJ1-6|16
CASSQFSGQGDSPLHF
>NA|TRBV30|NA|13
CAWKDRGAYEQYF
>NA|TRBV7-2|TRBJ2-7|15
CASSLRSGAAYEQYF
>NA|TRBV27|TRBJ1-1|15
CAGSHLPTGSKEAFF
>NA|TRBV20-1|TRBJ2-5|16
CSATGLAGAVQETQCF
>NA|TRBV6-5|TRBJ2-7|15
CASSYSRGKGYEQYF
>NA|TRBV3-1|TRBJ2-1|16
CASSLSAGLKYNEQFF
>NA|TRBV5-7|TRBJ2-3|15
CASRPGLAPGDTQYF
>few|TRBV9|TRBJ2-7|15
CASSVGSDSSYEQYF
>NA|TRBV9|TRBJ2-3|13
CASSDDSPDTQYF
>once|TRBV2|TRBJ2-7|15
CASSYAGTSAYEQYF
>NA|TRBV28|TRBJ2-1|13
CASSLFTGGGQFF
>NA|TRBV6-5|TRBJ2-5|13
CATLGDREETQYF